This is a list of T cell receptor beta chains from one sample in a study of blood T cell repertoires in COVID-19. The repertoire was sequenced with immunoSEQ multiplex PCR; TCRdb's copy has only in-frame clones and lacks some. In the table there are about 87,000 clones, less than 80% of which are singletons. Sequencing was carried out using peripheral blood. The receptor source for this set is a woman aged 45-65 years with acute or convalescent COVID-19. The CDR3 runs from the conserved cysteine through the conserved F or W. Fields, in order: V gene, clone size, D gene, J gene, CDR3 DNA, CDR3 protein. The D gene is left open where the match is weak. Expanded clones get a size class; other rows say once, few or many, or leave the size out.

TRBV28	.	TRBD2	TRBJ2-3	TGTGCCAGCAGCGGGACTAGCGGGGGCTACTTCACAGATACGCAGTATTTT	CASSGTSGGYFTDTQYF
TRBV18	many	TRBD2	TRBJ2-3	TGTGCCAGCCAAGGCACTAGCGGGGGGCCAGATACGCAGTATTTT	CASQGTSGGPDTQYF
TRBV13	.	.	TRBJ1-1	TGTGCCAGCAGCCGCCGCAGGGGCGATTCAAGGGACACTGAAGCTTTCTTT	CASSRRRGDSRDTEAFF
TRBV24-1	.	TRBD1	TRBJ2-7	TGTGCCACCGCCCCCCGACAGGGGAATCACGAGCAGTACTTC	CATAPRQGNHEQYF
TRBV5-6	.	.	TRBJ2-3	TGTGCCAGCAGCCACCAACAGGAAAAGAACACAGATACGCAGTATTTT	CASSHQQEKNTDTQYF
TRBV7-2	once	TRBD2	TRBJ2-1	TGTGCCAGCAGCCCAATGACTAGCGGGGGGGCGTTCTTC	CASSPMTSGGAFF
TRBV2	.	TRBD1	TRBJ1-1	TGTGCCAGCAGGGACAGGGGAACGAACACTGAAGCTTTCTTT	CASRDRGTNTEAFF
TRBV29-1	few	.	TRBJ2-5	TGCAGCGTCCAACCGGGAGCCCAAGAGACCCAGTACTTC	CSVQPGAQETQYF
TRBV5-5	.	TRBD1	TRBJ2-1	TGTGCCAGCAGCCGCGAGGGACAGCACAATGAGCAGTTCTTC	CASSREGQHNEQFF
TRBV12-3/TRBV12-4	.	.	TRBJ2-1	TGTGCCAGCAGTTCACCTGGTGGAGGTGAGCAGTTCTTC	CASSSPGGGEQFF
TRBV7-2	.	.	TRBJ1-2	TGTGCCAGCAGCTCCCCACCAGTCTATGGCTACACCTTC	CASSSPPVYGYTF
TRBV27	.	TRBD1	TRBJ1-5	TGTGCCAGCATGAGTTGGACAGGAGTGAATCAGCCCCAGCATTTT	CASMSWTGVNQPQHF
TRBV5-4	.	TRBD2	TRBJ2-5	TGTGCCAGCAGCTCCGGGACTAGTATGGAGACCCAGTACTTC	CASSSGTSMETQYF
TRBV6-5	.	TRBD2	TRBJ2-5	TGTGCCAGCAAAAGCGGGAGTCGGGAGACCCAGTACTTC	CASKSGSRETQYF
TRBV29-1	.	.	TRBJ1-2	TGCAGCGTGACAGCTAACTATGGCTACACCTTC	CSVTANYGYTF
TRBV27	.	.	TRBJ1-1	TGTGCCAGCAGTTTAATCCGGGAGGGCACTGAAGCTTTCTTT	CASSLIREGTEAFF
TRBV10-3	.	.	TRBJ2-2	TGTGCCATCAGGGCTCCGGGAACACAGAACGGGGAGCTGTTTTTT	CAIRAPGTQNGELFF
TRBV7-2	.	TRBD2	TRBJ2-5	TGTGCCAGCAGCTTAAGCGGGGGGGGAGAAGAGACCCAGTACTTC	CASSLSGGGEETQYF
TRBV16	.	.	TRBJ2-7	TGTGCCAGCAGTCCAAACACCAACGAGCAGTACTTC	CASSPNTNEQYF
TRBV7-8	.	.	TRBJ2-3	TGTGCCAGCAGCTTAGGGTCAGCGGGTGAGACAGATACGCAGTATTTT	CASSLGSAGETDTQYF
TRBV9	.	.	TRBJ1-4	TGTGCCAGCAGCGGGAGGTTAGATGAAAAACTGTTTTTT	CASSGRLDEKLFF
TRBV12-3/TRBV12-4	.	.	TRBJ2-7	TGTGCCAGCAGTTTAAAGCAGGGAGGCGAGCAGTACTTC	CASSLKQGGEQYF
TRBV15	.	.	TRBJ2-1	TGTGCCACCAGCAGAGACGGGAATGAGCAGTTCTTC	CATSRDGNEQFF
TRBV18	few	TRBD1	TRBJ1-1	TGTGCCAGCTCACTTGACAGGGAGACTGAAGCTTTCTTT	CASSLDRETEAFF
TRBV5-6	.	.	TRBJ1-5	TGTGCCAGCAGCTTTTCTATGGGCTCCAATCAGCCCCAGCATTTT	CASSFSMGSNQPQHF
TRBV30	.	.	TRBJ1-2	TGTGCCTGGAGTTCAGGGCCGGCGGGCTACACCTTC	CAWSSGPAGYTF
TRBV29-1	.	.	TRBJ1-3	TGCAGCGTTGAAGGGCAGGTAGACTCTGGAAACACCATATATTTT	CSVEGQVDSGNTIYF
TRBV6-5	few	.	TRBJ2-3	TGTGCCATAGGGGGGGGCCTAGTCACAGATACGCAGTATTTT	CAIGGGLVTDTQYF
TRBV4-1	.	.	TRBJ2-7	TGCGCCAGCAGCCACACCGGACAGAGCTCCTACGAGCAGTACTTC	CASSHTGQSSYEQYF
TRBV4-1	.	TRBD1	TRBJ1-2	TGCGCCAGCAGCCAAGGGGGACAGGGGAATGGCTACACCTTC	CASSQGGQGNGYTF
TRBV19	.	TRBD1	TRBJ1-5	TGTGCCAGTAGTCGAGAGGGACAGGGGCTAAATCAGCCCCAGCATTTT	CASSREGQGLNQPQHF
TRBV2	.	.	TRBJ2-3	TGTGCCAGCAGCCTCGGTACTTCAGATACGCAGTATTTT	CASSLGTSDTQYF
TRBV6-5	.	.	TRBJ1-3	TGTGCCAGCAGTCAGGGAATCCCTGGAAACACCATATATTTT	CASSQGIPGNTIYF
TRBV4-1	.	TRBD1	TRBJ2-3	TGCGCCAGCAGACAACTTTTACAGGGGCGCACAGATACGCAGTATTTT	CASRQLLQGRTDTQYF
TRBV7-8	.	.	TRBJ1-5	TGTGCCAGCAGCCCTCAGACAGTTTCACAGCCCCAGCATTTT	CASSPQTVSQPQHF
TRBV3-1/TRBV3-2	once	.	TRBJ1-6	TGTGCCAGCAGCTTACCTTGTAGCTCCTATAATTCACCCCTCCACTTT	CASSLPCSSYNSPLHF
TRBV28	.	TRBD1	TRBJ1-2	TGTGCCAGCAGTGGGGGGACAGTTGGATATGGCTACACCTTC	CASSGGTVGYGYTF
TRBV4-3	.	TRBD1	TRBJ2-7	TGCGCCAGCAGCCAATACAGGGGGGCCTACGAGCAGTACTTC	CASSQYRGAYEQYF
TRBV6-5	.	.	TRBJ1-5	TGTGCCAGCAGCTTATCAGGGTATAGCAATCAGCCCCAGCATTTT	CASSLSGYSNQPQHF
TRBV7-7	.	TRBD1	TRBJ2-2	TGTGCCAGCAGCAGAACCCGGGACAGGGGAACCGGGGAGCTGTTTTTT	CASSRTRDRGTGELFF
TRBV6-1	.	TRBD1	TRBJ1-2	TGTGCCAGCAGTGACCCTGGACAGGGGGCGCCGGGGGGCTACACCTTC	CASSDPGQGAPGGYTF
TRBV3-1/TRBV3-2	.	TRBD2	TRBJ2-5	TGTGCCAGCAGTCGAGCGGGGGTGGAGACCCAGTACTTC	CASSRAGVETQYF
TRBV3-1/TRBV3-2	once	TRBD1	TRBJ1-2	TGTGCCAGCAGCCAAGTTGCAGGGGGAAGTTATGGCTACACCTTC	CASSQVAGGSYGYTF
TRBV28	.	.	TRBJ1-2	TGTGCCAGCAGTTTAACTCGGACAAAGGGCTACACCTTC	CASSLTRTKGYTF
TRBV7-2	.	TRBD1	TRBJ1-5	TGTGCCAGCAGCTTAGTAGGGACAGGATATAGCAATCAGCCCCAGCATTTT	CASSLVGTGYSNQPQHF
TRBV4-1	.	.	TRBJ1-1	TGCGCCAGCAGCCAAGATGAAGGGGTCGGCACTGAAGCTTTCTTT	CASSQDEGVGTEAFF
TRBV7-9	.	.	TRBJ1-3	TGTGCCAGCAGCCAGAAGGAGCTCCCTGGAAACACCATATATTTT	CASSQKELPGNTIYF